This T cell receptor beta chain was observed in a study of blood T cell repertoires in COVID-19. Generated by immunoSEQ multiplex PCR, the TCRdb table keeps only in-frame clones and is missing some. This sample yields nearly 250,000 clones, of which almost 85% are seen a single time; about 9.1% belongs to the top ten. The germline V gene encodes CDR1 MGHDK and CDR2 SYGVNS. The CDR3 length is 15 residues. The J segment lost 3 bases and the V segment lost 7 bases, leaving 10 bases of the junction unmatched. Material: PBMCs or T cells enriched from blood (not recorded which). This chain uses TRBV25-1 with TRBJ1-1; TRBD1 agrees at 8 bases. The TCR sequence derives from a woman aged 45-65 years with acute COVID-19. CDR3 DNA: TGTGCCAGCATGCCATTTGGCAGGGGGCACACTGAAGCTTTCTTT. Amino acids: CASMPFGRGHTEAFF. Combining the CDR3 with reference TRBV25-1 and TRBJ1-1 gives the whole variable domain EADIYQTPRYLVIGTGKKITLECSQTMGHDKMYWYQQDPGMELHLIHYSYGVNSTEKGDLSSESTVSRIRTEHFPLTLESARPSHTSQYLCASMPFGRGHTEAFFGQGTRLTVV.